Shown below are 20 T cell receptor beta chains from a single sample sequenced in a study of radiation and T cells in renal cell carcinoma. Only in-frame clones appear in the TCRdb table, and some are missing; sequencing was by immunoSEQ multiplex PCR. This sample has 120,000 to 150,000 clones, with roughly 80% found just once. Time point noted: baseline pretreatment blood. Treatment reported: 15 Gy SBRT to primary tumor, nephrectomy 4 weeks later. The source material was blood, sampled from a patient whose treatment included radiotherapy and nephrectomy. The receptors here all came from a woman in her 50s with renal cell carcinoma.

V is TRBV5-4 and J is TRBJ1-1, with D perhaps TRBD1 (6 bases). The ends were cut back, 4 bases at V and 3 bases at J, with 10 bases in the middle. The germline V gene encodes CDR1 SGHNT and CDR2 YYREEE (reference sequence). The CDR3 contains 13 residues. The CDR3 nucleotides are TGTGCCAGCAGCCGTCGGACAGACACTGAAGCTTTCTTT. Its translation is CASSRRTDTEAFF.

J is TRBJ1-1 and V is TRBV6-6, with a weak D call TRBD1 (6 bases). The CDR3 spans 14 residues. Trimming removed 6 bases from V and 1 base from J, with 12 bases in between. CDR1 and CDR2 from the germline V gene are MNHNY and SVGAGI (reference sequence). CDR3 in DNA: TGTGCCAGCAGCCACCGGGGACAGAACACTGAAGCTTTCTTT. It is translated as CASSHRGQNTEAFF.

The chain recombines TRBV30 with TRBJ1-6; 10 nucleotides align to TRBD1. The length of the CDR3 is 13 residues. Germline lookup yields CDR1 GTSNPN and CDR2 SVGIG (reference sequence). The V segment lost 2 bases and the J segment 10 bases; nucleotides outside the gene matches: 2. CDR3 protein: CAWSRGQGSPLHF. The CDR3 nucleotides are TGTGCCTGGAGTAGGGGACAGGGGTCACCCCTCCACTTT.

The CDR3 bases are TGTGCCAGCACTAAACCAGGGACACAAGAGACCCAGTACTTC. Translation gives CASTKPGTQETQYF. This chain links TRBV5-6 with TRBJ2-5, with D perhaps TRBD1 (6 bases). V lost 6 bases, J lost 2 bases, and 14 bases lay in between. The CDR3 runs 14 residues. CDR1 is SGHDT and CDR2 is YYEEEE in the germline V gene. Looking up the rest from reference TRBV5-6 and TRBJ2-5 gives the full variable domain: DAGVTQSPTHLIKTRGQQVTLRCSPKSGHDTVSWYQQALGQGPQFIFQYYEEEERQRGNFPDRFSGHQFPNYSSELNVNALLLGDSALYLCASTKPGTQETQYFGPGTRLLVL.

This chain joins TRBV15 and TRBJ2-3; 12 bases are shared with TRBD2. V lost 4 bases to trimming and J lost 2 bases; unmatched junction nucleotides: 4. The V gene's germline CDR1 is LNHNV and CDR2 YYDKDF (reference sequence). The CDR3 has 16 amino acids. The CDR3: CATSTWTSGITDTQYF. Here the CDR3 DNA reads TGTGCCACCAGCACTTGGACTAGCGGGATCACAGATACGCAGTATTTT.

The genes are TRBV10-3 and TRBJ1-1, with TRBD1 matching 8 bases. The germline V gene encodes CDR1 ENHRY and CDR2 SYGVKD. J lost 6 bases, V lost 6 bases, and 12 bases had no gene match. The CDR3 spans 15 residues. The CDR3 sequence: CAISPQDRAKAEAFF. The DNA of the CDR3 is TGTGCCATCAGCCCCCAGGACAGGGCGAAAGCTGAAGCTTTCTTT.

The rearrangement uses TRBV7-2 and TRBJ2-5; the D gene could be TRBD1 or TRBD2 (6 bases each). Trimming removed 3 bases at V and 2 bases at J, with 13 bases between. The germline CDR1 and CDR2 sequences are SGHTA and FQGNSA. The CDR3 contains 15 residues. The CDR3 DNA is TGTGCCAGCAGCTTCGGCGGGACACTACAAGAGACCCAGTACTTC. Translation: CASSFGGTLQETQYF.

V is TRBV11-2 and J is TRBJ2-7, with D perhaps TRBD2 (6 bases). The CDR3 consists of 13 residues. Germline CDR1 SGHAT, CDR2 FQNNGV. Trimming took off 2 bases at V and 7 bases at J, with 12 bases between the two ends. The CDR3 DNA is TGTGCCAGCAGCTTAAAGGGAGGATGGGAGCAGTACTTC. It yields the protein CASSLKGGWEQYF.

CDR3 DNA: TGTGCCAGCAGCGCAGGGGACGGCTACACCTTC. Translated, it gives CASSAGDGYTF. The chain combines TRBV9 with TRBJ1-2, with a weak D call TRBD1 (6 bases). CDR1 and CDR2 from the germline V gene are SGDLS and YYNGEE. This CDR3 has 11 amino acids. Trimming took off 3 bases at V and 8 bases at J, with 8 bases between the two ends.

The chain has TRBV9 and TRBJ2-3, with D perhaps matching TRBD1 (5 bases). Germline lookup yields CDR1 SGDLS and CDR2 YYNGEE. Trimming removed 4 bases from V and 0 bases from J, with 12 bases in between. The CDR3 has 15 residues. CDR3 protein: CASSPHRSSTDTQYF. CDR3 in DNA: TGTGCCAGCAGCCCTCACAGGTCTAGCACAGATACGCAGTATTTT.

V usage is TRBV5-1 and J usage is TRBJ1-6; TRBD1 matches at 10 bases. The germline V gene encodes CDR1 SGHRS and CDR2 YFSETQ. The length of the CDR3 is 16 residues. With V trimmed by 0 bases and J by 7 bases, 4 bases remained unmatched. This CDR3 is CASSLGTGGSNSPLHF. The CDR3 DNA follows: TGCGCCAGCAGCTTGGGGACAGGGGGTTCGAATTCACCCCTCCACTTT.

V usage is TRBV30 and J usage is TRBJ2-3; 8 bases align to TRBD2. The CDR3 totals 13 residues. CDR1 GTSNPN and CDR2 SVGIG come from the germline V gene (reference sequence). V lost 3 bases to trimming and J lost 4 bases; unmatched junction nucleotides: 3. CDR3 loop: CAWRVAGPDTQYF. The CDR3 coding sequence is TGTGCCTGGAGGGTAGCGGGGCCAGATACGCAGTATTTT.

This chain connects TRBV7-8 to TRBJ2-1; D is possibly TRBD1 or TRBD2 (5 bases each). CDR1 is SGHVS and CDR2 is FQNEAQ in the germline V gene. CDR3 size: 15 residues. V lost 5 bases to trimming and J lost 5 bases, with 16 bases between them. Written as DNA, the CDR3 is TGTGCCAGCAGCCCCCGGAGGAACAGGAACAATGAGCAGTTCTTC. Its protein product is CASSPRRNRNNEQFF.

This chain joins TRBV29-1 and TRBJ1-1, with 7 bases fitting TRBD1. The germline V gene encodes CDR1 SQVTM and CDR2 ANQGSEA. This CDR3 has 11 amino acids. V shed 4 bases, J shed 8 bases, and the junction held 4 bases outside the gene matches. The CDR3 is CSVVGQFEAFF. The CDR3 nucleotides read TGCAGCGTTGTGGGACAGTTCGAAGCTTTCTTT.

DNA for the CDR3: TGTGCCAGCAGCCAGACTAGCGGAAACTACGAGCAGTACTTC. Residues: CASSQTSGNYEQYF. The rearrangement links TRBV7-8 to TRBJ2-7; 9 nucleotides line up with TRBD2. Looked up from germline, CDR1 is SGHVS and CDR2 is FQNEAQ. The V gene end was trimmed by 5 bases and the J gene end by 3 bases; junction bases not matched to a gene: 5. This CDR3 is 14 amino acids long.

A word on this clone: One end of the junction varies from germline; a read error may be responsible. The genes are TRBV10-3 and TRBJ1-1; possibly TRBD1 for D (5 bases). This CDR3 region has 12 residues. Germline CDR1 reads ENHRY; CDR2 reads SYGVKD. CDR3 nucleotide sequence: TGTGCCATCAGTGAGTGGGGGGGTCAACCCCTTTTT. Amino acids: CAISEWGGQPLF.

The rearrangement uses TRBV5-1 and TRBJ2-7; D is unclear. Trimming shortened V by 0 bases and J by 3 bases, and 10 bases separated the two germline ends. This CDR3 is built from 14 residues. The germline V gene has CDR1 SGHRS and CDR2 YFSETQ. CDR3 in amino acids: CASSLAARNYEQYF. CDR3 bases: TGCGCCAGCAGCTTGGCCGCGCGGAACTACGAGCAGTACTTC.

CDR3 loop: CASSSYRGLDGYTF. CDR3 DNA sequence: TGTGCCAGCAGTTCCTACAGGGGGCTTGATGGCTACACCTTC. The V and J genes are TRBV6-5 and TRBJ1-2; 9 bases align to TRBD1. The germline gives CDR1 MNHEY, CDR2 SVGAGI. There are 14 residues in the CDR3. Trimming cost V 4 bases and J 6 bases; bases outside gene matches: 6.

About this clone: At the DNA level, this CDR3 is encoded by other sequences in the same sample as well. In DNA, the CDR3 is TGCAGTGCAAACCAAGAGACCCAGTACTTC. Translating it yields CSANQETQYF. The chain recombines TRBV20-1 with TRBJ2-5, with no clear D. The ends were cut back, 6 bases at V and 0 bases at J, with 2 bases in the middle. The CDR3 consists of 10 residues. Germline V lookup: CDR1 DFQATT, CDR2 SNEGSKA (reference sequence).

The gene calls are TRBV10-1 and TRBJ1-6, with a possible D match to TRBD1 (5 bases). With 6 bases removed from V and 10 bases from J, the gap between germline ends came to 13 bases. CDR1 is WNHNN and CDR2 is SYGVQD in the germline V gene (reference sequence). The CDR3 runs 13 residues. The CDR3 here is CASRGVEESPLHF. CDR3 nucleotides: TGCGCCAGCAGGGGGGTGGAGGAATCACCCCTCCACTTT.